This entry concerns a single T cell receptor (beta chain). This beta chain appears as a stray read in a library generated for alpha chains; its size is not informative. Antiretroviral therapy had run roughly three months, about 14 weeks, before follow-up blood collection. No cell fractionation was done, so the repertoire covers all unsorted peripheral blood T cells. There are 15 residues in the CDR3. J lost 3 bases, V lost 5 bases, and 4 bases had no gene match. Alpha and beta constant-region primers primed reverse transcription of around 540 ng RNA. Using multiplexing indices, alpha and beta chain libraries were generated apart by chain-specific third strand synthesis. TCRdb itself ran the 5' RACE reads through MiXCR, one entry per CDR3 protein. This sample has fewer than 350 distinct CDR3 sequences, with roughly three quarters found just once. This specimen comes from a study of HIV-infected patients and healthy controls.

Sequenced here: blood, sampled during antiretroviral therapy. This receptor was obtained from an adult with HIV infection. The genes are TRBV12-3 or TRBV12-4 and TRBJ2-1, with 10 bases matching TRBD1. Written as DNA, the CDR3 is TGTGCCAGCAGTCGGGGACAGGGGAACTACAATGAGCAGTTCTTC. As protein: CASSRGQGNYNEQFF.